One sample yielded the 22 T cell receptor beta chains listed below, sequenced in a study of T cell responses to AZD1222 COVID-19 vaccine. Sequencing was performed with immunoSEQ multiplex PCR; in TCRdb, only in-frame clones are kept and a portion is missing. The sample holds 150,000 to 200,000 clones, 94% seen once. Sequenced here: peripheral blood, sampled on day 0 of AZD1222 vaccination. These receptors came from an adult in good health.

The CDR3 region has the DNA TGCGCCAGCAGCCAAGCAATAGACAGTAGCTCCTACAATGAGCAGTTCTTC. Residues: CASSQAIDSSSYNEQFF. The rearrangement joins TRBV4-1 to TRBJ2-1; a weak D match, TRBD1 (5 bases). Germline loops: CDR1 MGHRA, CDR2 YSYEKL. V lost 1 base, J lost 0 bases, and 13 bases lay in between. The length of the CDR3 is 17 residues.

The chain carries TRBV9 and TRBJ2-1; 7 nucleotides align to TRBD1. The length of the CDR3 is 16 residues. Trimming at V came to 0 bases and at J to 0 bases, leaving 3 bases not matched to a gene. The V gene's germline CDR1 is SGDLS and CDR2 YYNGEE. CDR3 loop: CASSVAGGGSYNEQFF. The CDR3 coding sequence is TGTGCCAGCAGCGTAGCAGGGGGTGGCTCCTACAATGAGCAGTTCTTC.

The CDR3 DNA follows: TGTGCCAGCAGTCGACCGGTCGGGGCCAAGAATTCACCCCTCCACTTT. Its protein is CASSRPVGAKNSPLHF. The rearrangement uses TRBV28 and TRBJ1-6; D may be TRBD1 (5 bases). CDR1 is MDHEN and CDR2 is SYDVKM in the germline V gene. The CDR3 consists of 16 residues. Trimming took off 5 bases at V and 7 bases at J, with 18 bases between the two ends.

The chain uses TRBV4-2 and TRBJ2-7; D uncertain. Per the germline V gene, CDR1 is LGHNA and CDR2 is YNFKEQ. The V and J ends lost 1 base and 2 bases respectively, with 6 bases between them. This CDR3 contains 13 residues. The CDR3 protein is CASSQAGTYEQYF. CDR3 sequence (DNA): TGTGCCAGCAGCCAAGCTGGGACCTACGAGCAGTACTTC.

The J gene is TRBJ1-6, the V gene TRBV3-1 (or the pseudogene TRBV3-2); possible D gene TRBD1, 6 bases. Germline V CDR1 and CDR2: LGHDT, YNNKEL (reference sequence). This CDR3 is built from 15 residues. The ends were cut back, 6 bases at V and 7 bases at J, with 16 bases in the middle. CDR3 amino acids: CASSRSDSANSPLHF. The CDR3 DNA reads TGTGCCAGCAGTCGTTCGGACAGCGCGAATTCACCCCTCCACTTT.

This sequence joins TRBV7-8 and TRBJ2-3; no clear D gene. Trimming took 5 bases from V and 3 from J, leaving 9 bases between them. The germline V gene has CDR1 SGHVS and CDR2 FQNEAQ. The CDR3 runs 13 residues. CDR3 loop: CASSGVPTDTQYF. The DNA for the CDR3 is TGTGCCAGCAGCGGGGTCCCTACAGATACGCAGTATTTT. The full variable domain, with the rest looked up from reference TRBV7-8 and TRBJ2-3, is GAGVSQSPRYKVAKRGQDVALRCDPISGHVSLFWYQQALGQGPEFLTYFQNEAQLDKSGLPSDRFFAERPEGSVSTLKIQRTQQEDSAVYLCASSGVPTDTQYFGPGTRLTVL.

This chain connects TRBV6-1 to TRBJ1-1; D is unclear. The CDR3 is made up of 13 amino acids. CDR1 is MNHNS and CDR2 is SASEGT in the germline V gene. The V end lost 0 bases, the J end lost 6 bases, and 8 bases lay between the germline ends. This chain's CDR3 is CASSEARRAEAFF. The CDR3 nucleotides are TGTGCCAGCAGTGAAGCCCGACGCGCTGAAGCTTTCTTT.

The chain uses TRBV27 and TRBJ1-1; D is perhaps TRBD1 (5 bases). The CDR3 contains 15 residues. Trimming stripped 6 bases from V and 4 bases from J, with 18 bases between. Germline CDR1 is MNHEY and CDR2 is SMNVEV (reference sequence). This chain's CDR3 is CASRPDLFGGTEAFF. CDR3 DNA: TGTGCCAGCAGGCCGGACTTATTTGGGGGCACTGAAGCTTTCTTT.

This clone is a singleton in its sample. The chain links TRBV6-5 to TRBJ2-7; D is undetermined. The V gene's germline CDR1 is MNHEY and CDR2 SVGAGI. The CDR3 totals 13 residues. V was cut by 2 bases and J by 4 bases, with 9 bases left in between. CDR3 loop: CASSYGNKYEQYF. The CDR3 nucleotides are TGTGCCAGCAGTTACGGAAACAAATACGAGCAGTACTTC.

This chain uses TRBV27 with TRBJ2-5; 11 nucleotides match TRBD2. Germline V gives CDR1 MNHEY, CDR2 SMNVEV (reference sequence). The length of the CDR3 is 16 residues. The junction had 7 bases not matched to a gene; V was cut back by 5 bases and J by 2 bases. The CDR3 loop is CASSHGVAGGQETQYF. DNA for the CDR3: TGTGCCAGCAGTCACGGGGTAGCGGGAGGGCAAGAGACCCAGTACTTC.

This chain joins TRBV11-1 and TRBJ2-7; D may be TRBD1 (5 bases). V lost 6 bases and J 6 bases, leaving 18 bases between the germline ends. Germline V gene data show CDR1 as SGHAT and CDR2 as FQDESV (reference sequence). The CDR3 covers 14 residues. The CDR3 region is CASSPSVPQGEQYF. Here the CDR3 DNA reads TGTGCCAGCAGTCCAAGCGTCCCCCAGGGCGAGCAGTACTTC. Variable domain in full (rest from reference TRBV11-1 and TRBJ2-7): EAEVAQSPRYKITEKSQAVAFWCDPISGHATLYWYRQILGQGPELLVQFQDESVVDDSQLPKDRFSAERLKGVDSTLKIQPAELGDSAMYLCASSPSVPQGEQYFGPGTRLTVT.

This clone was seen once. The rearrangement joins TRBV9 to TRBJ1-5; D is undetermined. The V gene's germline CDR1 is SGDLS and CDR2 YYNGEE. CDR3 size: 13 residues. V was shortened by 0 bases and J by 4 bases, with 5 bases between the two germline ends. The DNA for the CDR3 is TGTGCCAGCAGCGTAGACCCGAATCAGCCCCAGCATTTT. As protein: CASSVDPNQPQHF.

The gene calls are TRBV5-1 and TRBJ2-3; possibly TRBD1 or TRBD2 for D (6 bases each). The germline gives CDR1 SGHRS, CDR2 YFSETQ. The CDR3 totals 13 residues. V shed 4 bases and J shed 2 bases, with 8 bases lying between them. The CDR3 nucleotides read TGCGCCAGCAGCCGGGGGCCCACAGATACGCAGTATTTT. Protein sequence: CASSRGPTDTQYF.

This rearrangement joins TRBV9 to TRBJ1-1; perhaps TRBD1 as D (5 bases). V was shortened by 3 bases and J by 1 base, with 16 bases between the two germline ends. CDR3 size: 16 residues. From germline, CDR1 is SGDLS and CDR2 YYNGEE. The CDR3 spells CASSGLTDTSNTEAFF. In DNA, the CDR3 is TGTGCCAGCAGCGGGTTGACGGACACTTCGAACACTGAAGCTTTCTTT.

The chain has TRBV2 and TRBJ1-2, with TRBD1 identical over 10 bases. The CDR3 is 14 amino acids. V lost 3 bases, J lost 7 bases, and 5 bases stayed unmatched. Looked up from germline, CDR1 is SNHLY and CDR2 is FYNNEI. CDR3 sequence: CASSDGQGGFGYTF. The CDR3, as DNA: TGTGCCAGCAGTGACGGACAGGGGGGTTTTGGCTACACCTTC.

The chain couples TRBV28 to TRBJ2-7; the D is unclear. Trimming shortened V by 1 base and J by 5 bases, and 6 bases separated the two germline ends. Germline CDR1 MDHEN, CDR2 SYDVKM. This CDR3 region has 12 residues. CDR3 loop: CASSLLEDEQYF. The CDR3 DNA follows: TGTGCCAGCAGTTTATTGGAAGACGAGCAGTACTTC.

The rearrangement uses TRBV9 and TRBJ2-3; no definite D call. The V end lost 4 bases, the J end lost 6 bases, and 18 bases lay between the germline ends. CDR3 length: 15 residues. Germline lookup yields CDR1 SGDLS and CDR2 YYNGEE. The CDR3 DNA is TGTGCCAGCAGCCCTCATGGTGGGGTCGCGGATACGCAGTATTTT. It specifies CASSPHGGVADTQYF.

The chain joins TRBV24-1 to TRBJ2-1, with TRBD1 matching over 10 bases. Unmatched junction bases numbered 4, after V lost 7 bases and J lost 5 bases. This CDR3 contains 14 residues. Looked up from germline, CDR1 is KGHDR and CDR2 is SFDVKD. In DNA form, the CDR3 reads TGTGCCACCAGCAGGACAGGGGGTGACAATGAGCAGTTCTTC. This gives the protein CATSRTGGDNEQFF.

The chain employs TRBV10-3 and TRBJ2-3; TRBD1 or TRBD2 may be the D gene (7 bases each). This CDR3 is built from 19 residues. The V end was cut by 7 bases, the J end by 4 bases, with 30 bases between. CDR1 and CDR2 (germline): ENHRY, SYGVKD. CDR3 DNA sequence: TGTGCCATCAATAAACGGGGAGGGGGCAGGACTAGTCTTGCAGATACGCAGTATTTT. This sequence encodes CAINKRGGGRTSLADTQYF.

A single count supports this clone. The chain links TRBV5-4 to TRBJ1-1; D call uncertain. Deletions cut 4 bases from V and 0 bases from J, with 19 bases between. The CDR3 sequence is 17 residues long. Germline lookup yields CDR1 SGHNT and CDR2 YYREEE (reference sequence). The CDR3 DNA reads TGTGCCAGCAGCCCTGGGTTAGGGAGACTCATGAACACTGAAGCTTTCTTT. Its protein is CASSPGLGRLMNTEAFF.

The chain is built from TRBV4-1 and TRBJ2-7; no reliable D call. The V gene's germline CDR1 is MGHRA and CDR2 YSYEKL. This CDR3 has 13 amino acids. V was pared by 5 bases and J by 6 bases, with 14 bases between. CDR3 bases: TGCGCCAGCAGCTCCGGGCCTGACCCCGAGCAGTACTTC. This codes for CASSSGPDPEQYF.

V and J are TRBV24-1 and TRBJ2-3, with D possibly TRBD2 on 6 matching bases. This CDR3 comprises 14 residues. Germline loops: CDR1 KGHDR, CDR2 SFDVKD. Trimming took 4 bases from V and 0 from J, leaving 7 bases between them. CDR3 sequence (DNA): TGTGCCACCAGTGACGGGAGAAGCACAGATACGCAGTATTTT. Translation gives CATSDGRSTDTQYF.